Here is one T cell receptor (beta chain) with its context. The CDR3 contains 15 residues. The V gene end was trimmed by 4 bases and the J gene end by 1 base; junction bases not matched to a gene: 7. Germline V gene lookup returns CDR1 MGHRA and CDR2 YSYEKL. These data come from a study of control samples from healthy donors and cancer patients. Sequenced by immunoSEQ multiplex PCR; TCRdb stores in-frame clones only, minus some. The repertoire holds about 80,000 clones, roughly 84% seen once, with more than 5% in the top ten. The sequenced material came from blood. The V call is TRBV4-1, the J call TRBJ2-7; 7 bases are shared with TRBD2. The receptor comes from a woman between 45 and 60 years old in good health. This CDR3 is CASSLGPSGSYEQYF. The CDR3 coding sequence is TGCGCCAGCAGCCTTGGGCCTAGCGGATCCTACGAGCAGTACTTC.